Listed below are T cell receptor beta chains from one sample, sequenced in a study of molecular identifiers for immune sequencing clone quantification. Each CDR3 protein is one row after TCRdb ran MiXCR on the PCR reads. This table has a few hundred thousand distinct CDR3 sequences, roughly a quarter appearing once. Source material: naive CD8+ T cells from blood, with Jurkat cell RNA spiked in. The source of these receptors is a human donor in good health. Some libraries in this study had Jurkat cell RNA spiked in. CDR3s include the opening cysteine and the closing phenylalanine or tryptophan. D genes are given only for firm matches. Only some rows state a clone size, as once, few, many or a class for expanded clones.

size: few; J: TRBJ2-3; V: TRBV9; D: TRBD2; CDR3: CASSGGSLSRTDGDTQYF; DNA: TGTGCCAGCAGCGGCGGGAGTCTCAGCCGCACAGATGGGGATACGCAGTATTTT
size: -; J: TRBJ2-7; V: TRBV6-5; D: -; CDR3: CASSSSGRAMPEQYF; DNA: TGTGCCAGCAGTTCATCGGGCAGGGCGATGCCTGAGCAGTACTTC
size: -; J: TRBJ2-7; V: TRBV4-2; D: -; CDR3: CASSPRRPAYEQYF; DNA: TGTGCCAGCAGCCCCAGACGGCCAGCCTACGAGCAGTACTTC
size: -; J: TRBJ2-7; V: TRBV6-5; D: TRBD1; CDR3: CASSPRYGTVEQYF; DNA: TGTGCCAGCAGCCCCCGTTATGGGACAGTTGAGCAGTACTTC
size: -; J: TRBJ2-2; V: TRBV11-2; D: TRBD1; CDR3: CASTGTGGLISGELFF; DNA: TGTGCCAGCACCGGGACAGGGGGTTTAATCTCCGGGGAGCTGTTTTTT
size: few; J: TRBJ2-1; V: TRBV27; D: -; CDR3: CASLNRDGYNEQFF; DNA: TGTGCCAGCTTAAACCGGGACGGTTACAATGAGCAGTTCTTC
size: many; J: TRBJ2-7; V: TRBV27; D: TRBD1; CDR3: CASSLAGTGAYEQYF; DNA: TGTGCCAGCAGCTTAGCGGGGACAGGGGCCTACGAGCAGTACTTC
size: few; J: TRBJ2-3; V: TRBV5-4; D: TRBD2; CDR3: CASSDTGTSGVLNTDTQYF; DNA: TGTGCCAGCAGCGATACCGGGACTAGCGGGGTACTAAACACAGATACGCAGTATTTT
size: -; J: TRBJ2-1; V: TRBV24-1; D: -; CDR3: CATRDFGGSYNEQFF; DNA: TGTGCCACCAGGGATTTTGGGGGTTCCTACAATGAGCAGTTCTTC
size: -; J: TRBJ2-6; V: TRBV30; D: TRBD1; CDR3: CAWRVTGQGAGANVLTF; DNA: TGTGCCTGGAGGGTAACCGGACAGGGGGCTGGGGCCAACGTCCTGACTTTC
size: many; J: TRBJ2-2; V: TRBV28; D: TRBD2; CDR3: CASEREESANTGELFF; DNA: TGTGCCAGCGAGCGGGAGGAGAGCGCGAACACCGGGGAGCTGTTTTTT
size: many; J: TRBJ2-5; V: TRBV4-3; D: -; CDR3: CASSQETTRPQETQYF; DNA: TGCGCCAGCAGCCAAGAGACGACAAGACCTCAAGAGACCCAGTACTTC
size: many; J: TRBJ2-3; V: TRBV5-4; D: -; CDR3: CASTWGVSPDTQYF; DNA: TGTGCCAGCACCTGGGGGGTCTCCCCAGATACGCAGTATTTT
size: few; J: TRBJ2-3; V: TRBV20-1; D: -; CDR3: CSALSEGDTQYF; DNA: TGCAGTGCTCTCTCCGAGGGAGATACGCAGTATTTT
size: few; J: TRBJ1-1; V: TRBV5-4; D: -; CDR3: CASSFSPGSTEAFF; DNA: TGTGCCAGCAGCTTCTCCCCCGGGAGCACTGAAGCTTTCTTT
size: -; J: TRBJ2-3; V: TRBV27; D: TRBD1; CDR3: CASSLQGAPDTQYF; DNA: TGTGCCAGCAGTTTACAGGGGGCCCCAGATACGCAGTATTTT
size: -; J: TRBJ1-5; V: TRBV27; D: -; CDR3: CASSPIPGPGNQPQHF; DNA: TGTGCCAGCAGTCCCATACCGGGGCCGGGAAATCAGCCCCAGCATTTT
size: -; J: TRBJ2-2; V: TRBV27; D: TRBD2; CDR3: CASNLRLAANTGELFF; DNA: TGTGCCAGCAACCTAAGACTAGCGGCGAACACCGGGGAGCTGTTTTTT
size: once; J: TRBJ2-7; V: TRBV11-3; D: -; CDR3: CASSPRSPRDEQYF; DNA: TGTGCCAGCAGTCCCCGGAGCCCGCGCGACGAGCAGTACTTC
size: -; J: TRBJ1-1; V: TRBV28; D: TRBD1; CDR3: CASSLAAGGTEALF; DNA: TGTGCCAGCAGTTTGGCGGCAGGGGGCACTGAAGCTCTCTTT
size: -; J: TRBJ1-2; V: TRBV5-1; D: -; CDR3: CASSSTGANYGYTF; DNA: TGCGCCAGCAGCTCGACAGGAGCTAACTATGGCTACACCTTC
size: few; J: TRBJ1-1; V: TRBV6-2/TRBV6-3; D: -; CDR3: CASSKIDLNTEAFF; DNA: TGTGCCAGCAGTAAGATCGACCTGAACACTGAAGCTTTCTTT
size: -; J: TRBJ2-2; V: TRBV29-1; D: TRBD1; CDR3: CSVVGDRGNTGELFF; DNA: TGCAGCGTTGTTGGGGACAGGGGAAACACCGGGGAGCTGTTTTTT
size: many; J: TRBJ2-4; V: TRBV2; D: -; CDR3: CASSFRTVNIQYF; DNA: TGTGCCAGCAGTTTCCGGACAGTAAACATTCAGTACTTC
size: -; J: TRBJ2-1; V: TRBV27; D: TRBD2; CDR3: CASSPGLANNEQFF; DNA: TGTGCCAGCAGTCCGGGACTAGCGAACAATGAGCAGTTCTTC
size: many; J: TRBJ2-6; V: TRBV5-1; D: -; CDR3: CASSLGPGAGTSGANVLTF; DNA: TGCGCCAGCAGCTTGGGTCCTGGCGCAGGGACCTCTGGGGCCAACGTCCTGACTTTC
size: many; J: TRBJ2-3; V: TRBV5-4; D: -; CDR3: CASKDIGTDTQYF; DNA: TGTGCCAGCAAAGACATAGGCACAGATACGCAGTATTTT
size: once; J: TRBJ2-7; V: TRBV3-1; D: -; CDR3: CASSQDIGRYYEQYF; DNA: TGTGCCAGCAGCCAAGATATTGGCCGATACTACGAGCAGTACTTC